The rows below give T cell receptor beta chains drawn from one sample of a study of T cell repertoires in cytomegalovirus infection. TCRdb analysed the reads with MiXCR anew, one entry per CDR3 protein. The table has 650,000 to 900,000 distinct CDR3 sequences, 30% to 35% seen once. No antigens are known for them. The sequences come from cultured CD8+ T cells from PBMCs, collected from culture after CMV antigen stimulation. These receptors were taken from a human donor in good health (CMV status not recorded). Some clones in this sample may be carry-over from other donors' samples. The CDR3 runs from the conserved cysteine through the conserved F or W. D genes are given only for firm matches. Rows may omit the clone size; those that give it use once, few, many or a size class.

>TRBD2|few|TRBV19|TRBJ2-1
CASSPHRRTSYEQFF
TGTGCCAGTAGTCCACATCGAAGGACTAGCTATGAGCAGTTCTTC
>NA|NA|TRBV4-3|TRBJ1-2
CASSPSGSGYGYTF
TGCGCCAGCAGCCCCTCGGGGAGCGGCTATGGCTACACCTTC
>NA|few|TRBV7-8|TRBJ1-4
CASSRRRELFF
TGTGCCAGCAGCCGGAGGAGGGAACTGTTTTTT
>TRBD2|many|TRBV12-3/TRBV12-4|TRBJ2-7
CASSFKVGLIAGDTYEQYF
TGTGCCAGCAGTTTCAAGGTGGGACTTATAGCGGGGGATACCTACGAGCAGTACTTC
>NA|NA|TRBV6-2/TRBV6-3|TRBJ2-3
CASSYVSEATIPSTDTQYF
TGTGCCAGCAGTTACGTTTCAGAAGCGACAATCCCAAGCACAGATACGCAGTATTTT
>NA|NA|TRBV4-1|TRBJ2-1
CASSQEGGGSYNEQFF
TGCGCCAGCAGCCAAGAAGGGGGGGGCTCCTACAATGAGCAGTTCTTC
>NA|few|TRBV2|TRBJ2-1
CASSRKESSYNEQFF
TGTGCCAGCTCGCGGAAAGAGAGCTCCTACAATGAGCAGTTCTTC
>NA|few|TRBV15|TRBJ1-2
CATSRDVASNYGYTF
TGTGCCACCAGCAGAGATGTGGCATCTAACTATGGCTACACCTTC
>NA|NA|TRBV6-4|TRBJ1-5
CASSDSPGEQPQHF
TGTGCCAGCAGTGACTCGCCAGGGGAACAGCCCCAGCATTTT
>NA|NA|TRBV4-1|TRBJ2-7
CASSQIGGPSEQYF
TGCGCCAGCAGCCAAATCGGGGGCCCTAGCGAGCAGTACTTC
>TRBD1|NA|TRBV10-3|TRBJ2-1
CAISEDRVSDEQFF
TGTGCCATCAGTGAGGACAGGGTTAGCGATGAGCAGTTCTTC
>NA|NA|TRBV2|TRBJ2-1
CASSGLQGPEQFF
TGTGCCAGCAGTGGCCTACAGGGACCTGAGCAGTTCTTC
>NA|few|TRBV4-3|TRBJ1-1
CASSHTGMNTEAFF
TGCGCCAGCAGCCACACAGGAATGAACACTGAAGCTTTCTTT
>NA|many|TRBV7-2|TRBJ2-1
CASSLEVFQGVTYNEQFF
TGTGCCAGCAGCTTAGAGGTATTTCAGGGTGTTACCTACAATGAGCAGTTCTTC
>TRBD2|NA|TRBV6-2/TRBV6-3|TRBJ2-1
CASRSLAGGPNEQFF
TGTGCCAGCAGATCGCTAGCGGGGGGGCCCAATGAGCAGTTCTTC
>NA|NA|TRBV7-2|TRBJ2-1
CVSQEGGPNEQFF
TGTGTCAGCCAGGAGGGGGGGCCCAATGAGCAGTTCTTC
>NA|NA|TRBV15|TRBJ2-2
CATQGTRELFF
TGTGCCACTCAGGGGACGCGGGAGCTGTTTTTT
>NA|NA|TRBV28|TRBJ2-1
CGSSSLSRTSYNEQFF
TGTGGCAGCAGTTCCCTTAGCCGTACTTCCTACAATGAGCAGTTCTTC
>NA|NA|TRBV12-5|TRBJ2-2
CASGSGTMNTGELFF
TGTGCTAGTGGTTCCGGGACAATGAACACCGGGGAGCTGTTTTTT
>NA|many|TRBV7-2|TRBJ1-1
CASSFRIPMNTEAFF
TGTGCCAGCAGCTTCAGGATCCCCATGAACACTGAAGCTTTCTTT
>NA|NA|TRBV5-6|TRBJ1-2
CASSLGTPGVYGYTF
TGTGCCAGCAGCTTAGGGACACCGGGGGTCTATGGCTACACCTTC
>NA|NA|TRBV6-5|TRBJ2-3
CASSYPDKSDTQYF
TGTGCCAGCAGTTACCCGGACAAATCAGATACGCAGTATTTT
>TRBD1|few|TRBV19|TRBJ1-1
CASRKQGANTEAFF
TGTGCCAGTAGGAAACAGGGGGCGAACACTGAAGCTTTCTTT
>TRBD2|many|TRBV7-2|TRBJ2-2
CASSLSPLAGGRTGELFF
TGTGCCAGCAGCTTAAGCCCACTAGCGGGGGGGCGGACCGGGGAGCTGTTTTTT
>NA|NA|TRBV20-1|TRBJ2-1
CSARGQKEAYNEQFF
TGCAGTGCTAGGGGCCAGAAAGAAGCCTACAATGAGCAGTTCTTC
>NA|NA|TRBV20-1|TRBJ2-7
CSAKMGASYEQYF
TGCAGTGCTAAGATGGGTGCCTCCTACGAGCAGTACTTC
>NA|few|TRBV9|TRBJ2-3
CASSVEPGHSTDTQYF
TGTGCCAGCAGCGTAGAACCGGGACACAGCACAGATACGCAGTATTTT
>TRBD2|NA|TRBV7-3|TRBJ2-1
CASSHSGGAGNEQFF
TGTGCCAGCAGCCATAGCGGGGGGGCCGGTAATGAGCAGTTCTTC
>NA|few|TRBV6-8|TRBJ1-1
CASTIAEAFF
TGTGCCAGCACGATTGCTGAAGCTTTCTTT
>NA|few|TRBV19|TRBJ1-4
CASTRSRTGTNEKLFF
TGTGCCAGTACTCGATCCCGGACGGGAACTAATGAAAAACTGTTTTTT
>NA|few|TRBV12-3/TRBV12-4|TRBJ2-3
CASNGDPTDTQYF
TGTGCCAGCAATGGGGATCCCACAGATACGCAGTATTTT
>NA|NA|TRBV5-4|TRBJ2-3
CASSLERGPGDTQYF
TGTGCCAGCAGCTTGGAACGGGGGCCTGGGGATACGCAGTATTTT
>TRBD2|few|TRBV7-9|TRBJ2-2
CASSLEAGESGELFF
TGTGCCAGCAGCTTAGAAGCGGGGGAGTCCGGGGAGCTGTTTTTT
>NA|NA|TRBV28|TRBJ2-2
CASTPLWGRGANTGELFF
TGTGCCAGCACTCCCTTGTGGGGTAGGGGAGCGAACACCGGGGAGCTGTTTTTT
>TRBD2|many|TRBV7-2|TRBJ2-1
CASRVTSGGLNEQFF
TGTGCCAGCAGGGTGACTAGCGGGGGGCTCAATGAGCAGTTCTTC
>NA|NA|TRBV5-1|TRBJ1-2
CASSPSDRYLNYGYTF
TGCGCCAGCAGCCCATCCGACAGATACCTTAACTATGGCTACACCTTC
>NA|many|TRBV12-3/TRBV12-4|TRBJ2-5
CASTPEGRETQYF
TGTGCCAGCACCCCGGAGGGGAGAGAGACCCAGTACTTC
>NA|NA|TRBV27|TRBJ1-1
CASSPFPNTEAFF
TGTGCCAGCAGCCCTTTTCCGAACACTGAAGCTTTCTTT
>TRBD1|many|TRBV7-2|TRBJ2-5
CASSLRTGTGLETQYF
TGTGCCAGCAGCTTACGTACCGGGACAGGTTTAGAGACCCAGTACTTC
>TRBD1|few|TRBV7-6|TRBJ1-4
CASSLGTGYPTNEKLFF
TGTGCCAGCAGCCTCGGGACAGGCTACCCAACTAATGAAAAACTGTTTTTT
>NA|few|TRBV6-2/TRBV6-3|TRBJ1-3
CASSLGGQTFRNTIYF
TGTGCCAGCAGCCTCGGAGGCCAGACGTTTCGAAACACCATATATTTT
>NA|NA|TRBV11-1|TRBJ2-1
CASSLVEGPPIDEQFF
TGTGCCAGCAGCCTTGTGGAGGGCCCTCCAATCGATGAGCAGTTCTTC
>TRBD2|NA|TRBV6-6|TRBJ2-3
CASSYRLAGDTQYF
TGTGCCAGCAGTTACCGGCTAGCGGGGGATACGCAGTATTTT